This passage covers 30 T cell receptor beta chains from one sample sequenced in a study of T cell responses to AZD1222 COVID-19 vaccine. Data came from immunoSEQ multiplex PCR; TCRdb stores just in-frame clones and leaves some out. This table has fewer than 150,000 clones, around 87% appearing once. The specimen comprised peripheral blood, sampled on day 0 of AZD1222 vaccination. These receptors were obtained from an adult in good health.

DNA of the CDR3: TGTGCCAGCAGTTTGGGCGCGGAGACCCAGTACTTC. As protein: CASSLGAETQYF. This rearrangement joins TRBV12-3 or TRBV12-4 to TRBJ2-5; D not certain. The germline V and J ends were trimmed by 3 bases and 5 bases, with 7 bases remaining between them. CDR3 size: 12 residues.

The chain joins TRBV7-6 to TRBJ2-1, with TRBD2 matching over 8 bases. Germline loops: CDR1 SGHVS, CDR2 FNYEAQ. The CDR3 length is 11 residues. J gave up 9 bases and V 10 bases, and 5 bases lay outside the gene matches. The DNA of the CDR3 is TGTGCCACGGGAGGGGGGACTGAGCAGTTCTTC. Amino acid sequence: CATGGGTEQFF. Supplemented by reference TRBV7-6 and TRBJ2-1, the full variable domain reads GAGVSQSPRYKVTKRGQDVALRCDPISGHVSLYWYRQALGQGPEFLTYFNYEAQQDKSGLPNDRFSAERPEGSISTLTIQRTEQRDSAMYRCATGGGTEQFFGPGTRLTVL.

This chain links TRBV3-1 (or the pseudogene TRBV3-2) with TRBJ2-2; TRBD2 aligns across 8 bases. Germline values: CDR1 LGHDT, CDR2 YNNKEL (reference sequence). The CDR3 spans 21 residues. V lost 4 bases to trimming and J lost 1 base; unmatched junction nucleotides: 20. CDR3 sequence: CASSRFRGAGALGVNTGELFF. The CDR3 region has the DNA TGTGCCAGCAGCCGCTTCAGGGGAGCGGGGGCCCTCGGTGTGAACACCGGGGAGCTGTTTTTT.

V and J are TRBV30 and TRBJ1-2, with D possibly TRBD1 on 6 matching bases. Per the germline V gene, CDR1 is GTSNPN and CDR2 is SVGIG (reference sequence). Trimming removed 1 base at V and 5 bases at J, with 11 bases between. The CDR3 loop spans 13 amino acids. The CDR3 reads CAWSEGGRYGYTF. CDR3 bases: TGTGCCTGGAGTGAGGGGGGACGGTATGGCTACACCTTC. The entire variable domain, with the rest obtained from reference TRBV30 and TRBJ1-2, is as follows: SQTIHQWPATLVQPVGSPLSLECTVEGTSNPNLYWYRQAAGRGLQLLFYSVGIGQISSEVPQNLSASRPQDRQFILSSKKLLLSDSGFYLCAWSEGGRYGYTFGSGTRLTVV.

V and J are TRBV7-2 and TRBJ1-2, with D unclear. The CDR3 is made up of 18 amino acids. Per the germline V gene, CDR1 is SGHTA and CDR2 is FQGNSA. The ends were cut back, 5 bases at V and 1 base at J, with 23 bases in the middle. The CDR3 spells CASSPIAQPRTDNYGYTF. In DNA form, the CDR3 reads TGTGCCAGCAGCCCAATAGCCCAGCCCCGAACAGATAACTATGGCTACACCTTC.

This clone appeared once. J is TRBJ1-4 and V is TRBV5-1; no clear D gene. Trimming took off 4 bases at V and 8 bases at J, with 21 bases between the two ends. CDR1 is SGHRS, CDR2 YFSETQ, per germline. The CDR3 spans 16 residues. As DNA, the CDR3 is TGCGCCAGCAGCCCCGGGGTCGACCACCGGGAGGAAAAACTGTTTTTT. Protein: CASSPGVDHREEKLFF.

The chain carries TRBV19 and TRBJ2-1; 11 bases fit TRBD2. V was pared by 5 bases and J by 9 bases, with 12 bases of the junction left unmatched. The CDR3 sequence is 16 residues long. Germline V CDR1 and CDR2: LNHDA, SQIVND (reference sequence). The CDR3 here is CASSPRLAGYGGEQFF. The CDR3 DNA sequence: TGTGCCAGTAGTCCCAGACTAGCGGGGTACGGGGGTGAGCAGTTCTTC.

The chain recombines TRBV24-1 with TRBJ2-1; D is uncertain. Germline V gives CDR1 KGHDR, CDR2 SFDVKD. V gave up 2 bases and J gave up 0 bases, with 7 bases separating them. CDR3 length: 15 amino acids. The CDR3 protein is CATSDSGDSYNEQFF. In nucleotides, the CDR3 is TGTGCCACCAGTGATTCTGGGGACTCCTACAATGAGCAGTTCTTC.

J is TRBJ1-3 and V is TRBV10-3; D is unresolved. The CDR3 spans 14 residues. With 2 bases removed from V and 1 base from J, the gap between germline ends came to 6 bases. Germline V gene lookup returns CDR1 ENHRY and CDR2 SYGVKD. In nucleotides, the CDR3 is TGTGCCATCAGTGAGAGAGGGTCTGGAAACACCATATATTTT. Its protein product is CAISERGSGNTIYF.

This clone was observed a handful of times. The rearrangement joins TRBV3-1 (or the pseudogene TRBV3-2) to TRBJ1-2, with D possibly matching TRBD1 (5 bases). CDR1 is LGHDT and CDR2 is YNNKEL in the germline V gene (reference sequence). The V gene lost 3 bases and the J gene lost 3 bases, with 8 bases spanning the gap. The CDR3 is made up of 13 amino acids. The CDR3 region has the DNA TGTGCCAGCAGCCACCAGGGTCACTATGGCTACACCTTC. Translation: CASSHQGHYGYTF.

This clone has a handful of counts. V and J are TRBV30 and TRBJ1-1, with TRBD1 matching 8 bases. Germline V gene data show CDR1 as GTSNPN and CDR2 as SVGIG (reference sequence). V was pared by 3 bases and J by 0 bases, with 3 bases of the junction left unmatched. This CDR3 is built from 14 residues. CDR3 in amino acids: CAWSWDRLNTEAFF. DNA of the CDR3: TGTGCCTGGAGCTGGGACAGGTTGAACACTGAAGCTTTCTTT.

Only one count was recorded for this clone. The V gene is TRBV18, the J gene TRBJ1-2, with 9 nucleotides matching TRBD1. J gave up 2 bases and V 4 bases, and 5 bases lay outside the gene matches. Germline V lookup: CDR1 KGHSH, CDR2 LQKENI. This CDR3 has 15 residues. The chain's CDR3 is CASSLPGTGNYGYTF. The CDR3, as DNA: TGTGCCAGCTCACTGCCCGGGACAGGGAACTATGGCTACACCTTC.

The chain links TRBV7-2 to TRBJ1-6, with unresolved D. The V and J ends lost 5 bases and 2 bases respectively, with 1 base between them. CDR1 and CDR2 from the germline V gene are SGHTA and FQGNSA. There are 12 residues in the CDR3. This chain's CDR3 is CASSPYNSPLHF. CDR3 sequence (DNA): TGTGCCAGCAGCCCCTATAATTCACCCCTCCACTTT.

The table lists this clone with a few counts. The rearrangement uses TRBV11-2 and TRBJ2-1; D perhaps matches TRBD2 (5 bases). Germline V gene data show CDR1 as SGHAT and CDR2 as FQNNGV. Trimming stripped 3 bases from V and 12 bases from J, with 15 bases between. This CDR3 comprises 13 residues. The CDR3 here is CASSLQAASGQFF. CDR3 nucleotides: TGTGCCAGCAGCTTGCAGGCGGCCAGCGGGCAGTTCTTC.

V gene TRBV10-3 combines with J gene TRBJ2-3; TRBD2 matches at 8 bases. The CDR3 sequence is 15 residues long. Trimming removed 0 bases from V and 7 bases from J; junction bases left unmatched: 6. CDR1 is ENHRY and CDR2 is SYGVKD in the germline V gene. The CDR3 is CAISESRGGLNTQYF. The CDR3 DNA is TGTGCCATCAGTGAGTCTCGGGGGGGCCTGAATACGCAGTATTTT.

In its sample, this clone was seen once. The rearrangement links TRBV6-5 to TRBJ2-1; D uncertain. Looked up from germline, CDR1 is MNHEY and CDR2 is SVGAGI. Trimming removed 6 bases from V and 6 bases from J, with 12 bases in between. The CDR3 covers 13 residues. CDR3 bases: TGTGCCAGCAGCTCCCATACCGGCAATGAGCAGTTCTTC. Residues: CASSSHTGNEQFF.

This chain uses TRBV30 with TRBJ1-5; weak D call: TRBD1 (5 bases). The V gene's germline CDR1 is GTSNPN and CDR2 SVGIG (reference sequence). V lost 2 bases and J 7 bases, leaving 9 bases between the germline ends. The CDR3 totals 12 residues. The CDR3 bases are TGTGCCTGGAGTCCGGCAGGGCAGCCCCAGCATTTT. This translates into CAWSPAGQPQHF.

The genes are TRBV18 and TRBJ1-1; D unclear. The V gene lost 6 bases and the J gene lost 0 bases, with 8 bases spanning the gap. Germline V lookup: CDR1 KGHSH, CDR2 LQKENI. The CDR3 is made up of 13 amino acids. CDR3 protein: CASSGLLNTEAFF. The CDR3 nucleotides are TGTGCCAGCTCGGGGTTATTGAACACTGAAGCTTTCTTT. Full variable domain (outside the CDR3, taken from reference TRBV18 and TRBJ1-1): NAGVMQNPRHLVRRRGQEARLRCSPMKGHSHVYWYRQLPEEGLKFMVYLQKENIIDESGMPKERFSAEFPKEGPSILRIQQVVRGDSAAYFCASSGLLNTEAFFGQGTRLTVV.

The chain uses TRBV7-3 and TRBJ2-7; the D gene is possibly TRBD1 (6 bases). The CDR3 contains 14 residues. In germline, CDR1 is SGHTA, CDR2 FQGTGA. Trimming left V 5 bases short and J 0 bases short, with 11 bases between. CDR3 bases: TGTGCCAGCAGCCCCCTGGGACACTCCTACGAGCAGTACTTC. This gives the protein CASSPLGHSYEQYF.

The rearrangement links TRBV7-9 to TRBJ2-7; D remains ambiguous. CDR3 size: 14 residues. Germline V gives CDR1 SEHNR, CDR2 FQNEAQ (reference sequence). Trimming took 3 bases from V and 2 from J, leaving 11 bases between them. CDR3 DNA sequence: TGTGCCAGCAGCTTGAACCGCCCTCCCTACGAGCAGTACTTC. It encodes CASSLNRPPYEQYF.

CDR3: CSVSGARQNGYTF. CDR3 sequence (DNA): TGCAGCGTTTCAGGGGCGCGCCAAAATGGCTACACCTTC. This chain joins TRBV29-1 and TRBJ1-2; the D gene is possibly TRBD1 (6 bases). V gave up 5 bases and J gave up 6 bases, with 16 bases separating them. Germline CDR1 reads SQVTM; CDR2 reads ANQGSEA. The CDR3 length is 13 residues. The complete variable domain, with remaining parts taken from reference TRBV29-1 and TRBJ1-2, reads SAVISQKPSRDICQRGTSLTIQCQVDSQVTMMFWYRQQPGQSLTLIATANQGSEATYESGFVIDKFPISRPNLTFSTLTVSNMSPEDSSIYLCSVSGARQNGYTFGSGTRLTVV.

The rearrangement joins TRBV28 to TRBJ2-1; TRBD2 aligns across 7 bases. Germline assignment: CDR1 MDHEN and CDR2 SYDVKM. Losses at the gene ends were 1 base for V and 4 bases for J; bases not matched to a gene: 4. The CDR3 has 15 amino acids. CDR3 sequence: CASSLFGGNYNEQFF. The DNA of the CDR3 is TGTGCCAGCAGTTTATTCGGGGGGAATTACAATGAGCAGTTCTTC.

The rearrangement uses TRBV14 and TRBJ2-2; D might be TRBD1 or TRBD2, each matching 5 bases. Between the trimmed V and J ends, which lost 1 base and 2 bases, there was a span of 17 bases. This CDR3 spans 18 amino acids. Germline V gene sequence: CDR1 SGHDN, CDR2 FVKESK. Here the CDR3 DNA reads TGTGCCAGCAGCCAAGCCGTCCCCGTGAGGGGTAACACCGGGGAGCTGTTTTTT. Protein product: CASSQAVPVRGNTGELFF. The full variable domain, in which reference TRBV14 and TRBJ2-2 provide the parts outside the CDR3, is EAGVTQFPSHSVIEKGQTVTLRCDPISGHDNLYWYRRVMGKEIKFLLHFVKESKQDESGMPNNRFLAERTGGTYSTLKVQPAELEDSGVYFCASSQAVPVRGNTGELFFGEGSRLTVL.

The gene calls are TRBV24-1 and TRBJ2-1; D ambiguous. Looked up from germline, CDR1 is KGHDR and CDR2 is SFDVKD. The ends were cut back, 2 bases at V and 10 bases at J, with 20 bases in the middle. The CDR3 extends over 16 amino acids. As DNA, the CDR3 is TGTGCCACCAGTGATTCCACACGGACGGCCGACGGGGAGCAGTTCTTC. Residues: CATSDSTRTADGEQFF.

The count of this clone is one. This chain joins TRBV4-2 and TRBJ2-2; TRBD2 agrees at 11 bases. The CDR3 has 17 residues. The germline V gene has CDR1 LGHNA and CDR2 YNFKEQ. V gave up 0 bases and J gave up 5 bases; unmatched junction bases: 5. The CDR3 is CASSQEGVAGGTGELFF. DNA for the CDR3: TGTGCCAGCAGCCAAGAAGGGGTAGCGGGGGGGACCGGGGAGCTGTTTTTT.

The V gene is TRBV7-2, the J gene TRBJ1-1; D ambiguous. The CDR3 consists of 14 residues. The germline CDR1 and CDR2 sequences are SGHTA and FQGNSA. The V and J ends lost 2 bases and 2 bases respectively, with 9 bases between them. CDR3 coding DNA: TGTGCCAGCAGCTTAAGGCCGTTAAACACTGAAGCTTTCTTT. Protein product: CASSLRPLNTEAFF.

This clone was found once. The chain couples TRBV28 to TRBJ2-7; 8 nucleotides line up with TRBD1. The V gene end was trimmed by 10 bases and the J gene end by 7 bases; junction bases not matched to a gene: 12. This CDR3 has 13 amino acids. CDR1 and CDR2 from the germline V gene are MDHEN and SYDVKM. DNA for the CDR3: TGTGCCAACTCAGGGGGCGGCTCGGGTGAGCAGTACTTC. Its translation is CANSGGGSGEQYF.

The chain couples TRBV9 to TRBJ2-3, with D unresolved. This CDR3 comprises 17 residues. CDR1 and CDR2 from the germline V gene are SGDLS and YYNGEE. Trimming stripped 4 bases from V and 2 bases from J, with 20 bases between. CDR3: CASSPRRTGRSTDTQYF. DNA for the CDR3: TGTGCCAGCAGCCCCCGGCGGACCGGGCGGTCCACAGATACGCAGTATTTT.

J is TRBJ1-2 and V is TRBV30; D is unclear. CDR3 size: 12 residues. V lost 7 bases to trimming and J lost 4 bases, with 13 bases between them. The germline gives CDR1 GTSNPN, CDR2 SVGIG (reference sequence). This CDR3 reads CASFLVVYGYTF. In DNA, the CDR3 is TGTGCCTCGTTCCTGGTGGTCTATGGCTACACCTTC.

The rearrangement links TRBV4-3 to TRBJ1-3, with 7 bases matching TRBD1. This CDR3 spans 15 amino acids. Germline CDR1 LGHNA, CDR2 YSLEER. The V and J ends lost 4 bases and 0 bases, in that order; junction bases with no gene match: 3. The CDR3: CASSPRQGSGNTIYF. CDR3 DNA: TGCGCCAGCAGCCCGCGACAGGGCTCTGGAAACACCATATATTTT.